This T cell receptor (beta chain) appears in the sequencing data of a study of blood T cell repertoires in COVID-19. Study at large: PBMCs, B-cell-depleted T cells, or T cells provided the cDNA or gDNA that made up the material.

The data were produced by immunoSEQ multiplex PCR, yet TCRdb's version contains in-frame clones alone and is incomplete. In the table there are around 370,000 clones, 88% of which are singletons. Study members were between roughly 18 and 89 years old and lived in fewer than 30 US regions. There are 13 residues in the CDR3. Per germline, CDR1 WNHNN and CDR2 SYGVQD (reference sequence). The V gene lost 6 bases and the J gene lost 7 bases, with 10 bases spanning the gap. The J gene is TRBJ1-6, the V gene TRBV10-1; the D gene is possibly TRBD1 (5 bases). The sample consisted of PBMCs or T cells enriched from blood (not recorded which). This TCR derives from a woman aged 18-29 years who had recovered from COVID-19. CDR3 amino acids: CASRQEPNSPLHF. The DNA for the CDR3 is TGCGCCAGCAGACAGGAACCGAATTCACCCCTCCACTTT.